This record covers a single T cell receptor beta chain. What antigen it recognizes has not been identified. No base-level quality is on record; no much larger clone is a single base apart. Additional sequencing covered unstimulated subsets from three donor pairs, namely CD8+ effector memory, CD4+ naive, CD8+ TEMRA, CD4+ memory and CD8+ naive. Sorted unstimulated T cells, along with proliferating T cells recovered from mixed lymphocyte reactions, underwent TCRbeta CDR3 sequencing. Fresh whole blood from about ten HLA-typed healthy donors served as the source for isolating PBMCs. The CDR3 covers 14 residues, taking in both the cysteine and the phenylalanine. Of the read, only the CDR3 DNA is kept; its 42 bases are in frame from base 1. In the germline V gene (reference sequence), CDR1 corresponds to LNHNV and CDR2 to YYDKDF. Relative to germline, V is 3 bases shorter and J is 10 bases shorter, with 16 bases between their ends.

The library relied on the immunoSEQ multiplex PCR assay. The deep sequencing platform assayed around 94,000 TCR templates per sample. Genomic DNA extracted from sorted T cells was the material used for TCRbeta CDR3 sequencing. The study's own analysis went as follows. The R programming language was used for clonal analysis of the TCRbeta CDR3 data. Unstimulated samples were compared with post-reaction CFSE-low samples to define alloreactive CD4+ and CD8+ clones. By matching sequences to the repertoires of sorted unstimulated Treg and non-Treg cells, each alloreactive CD4+ clone was assigned a regulatory or non-regulatory origin. The table comes from immuneACCESS by way of TCRdb, which keeps in-frame sequences with V and J called. Part of the clones is missing from these tables; in studies checked, under half for an unresolved V gene and the rest for unknown reasons. V and J calls and clone size come straight from that table; D and trimming were deduced from the DNA. The sample table lists about 56,000 clones, around 97% of them with a count of one. The ten largest clones take up roughly 1.1% of the sample.

The data stem from a study of siplizumab effects on memory and regulatory T cells (dated by TCRdb to 2018 to 2020). For context, the study as a whole: The effect of the anti-CD2 antibody siplizumab on alloreactive T-cell subsets was examined in allogeneic mixed lymphocyte reactions constructed from human PBMCs. What the authors observed across the whole study: Because sequences below about 10^-5 frequency were poorly captured, only a minor fraction of alloreactive clones could be mapped to unstimulated subsets. Siplizumab significantly reduced the cumulative frequency of alloreactive sequences traceable to unstimulated CD4+ memory T cells. In reactions with siplizumab, an average of approximately 70% of mappable alloreactive CD4+ clones were Treg-derived, compared with roughly 27% in control reactions. No functional confirmation was obtained for the suppressive function of proliferating Tregs from siplizumab cultures. Greater diversity appeared to be present in unstimulated naive T cells than in memory T cells, and a substantial contribution to the alloresponse seemed to be made by naive cells. About 80-96% of proliferating CD4+ or CD8+ clones could not be given a naive or memory phenotype.

The chain is assembled from TRBV15 and TRBJ2-1, and perhaps TRBD1 as D gene, on 6 matching bases. This clonotype was obtained from a human donor in good health. The sequenced material came from naive CD8+ T cells sorted from blood. Read against the paper, the sample's cell subset or site label means: unstimulated naive T cells. Here is the DNA: TGTGCCACCAGCAGCTCTCCCGCAAGGGGGGAGCAGTTCTTC. This translates into CATSSSPARGEQFF.